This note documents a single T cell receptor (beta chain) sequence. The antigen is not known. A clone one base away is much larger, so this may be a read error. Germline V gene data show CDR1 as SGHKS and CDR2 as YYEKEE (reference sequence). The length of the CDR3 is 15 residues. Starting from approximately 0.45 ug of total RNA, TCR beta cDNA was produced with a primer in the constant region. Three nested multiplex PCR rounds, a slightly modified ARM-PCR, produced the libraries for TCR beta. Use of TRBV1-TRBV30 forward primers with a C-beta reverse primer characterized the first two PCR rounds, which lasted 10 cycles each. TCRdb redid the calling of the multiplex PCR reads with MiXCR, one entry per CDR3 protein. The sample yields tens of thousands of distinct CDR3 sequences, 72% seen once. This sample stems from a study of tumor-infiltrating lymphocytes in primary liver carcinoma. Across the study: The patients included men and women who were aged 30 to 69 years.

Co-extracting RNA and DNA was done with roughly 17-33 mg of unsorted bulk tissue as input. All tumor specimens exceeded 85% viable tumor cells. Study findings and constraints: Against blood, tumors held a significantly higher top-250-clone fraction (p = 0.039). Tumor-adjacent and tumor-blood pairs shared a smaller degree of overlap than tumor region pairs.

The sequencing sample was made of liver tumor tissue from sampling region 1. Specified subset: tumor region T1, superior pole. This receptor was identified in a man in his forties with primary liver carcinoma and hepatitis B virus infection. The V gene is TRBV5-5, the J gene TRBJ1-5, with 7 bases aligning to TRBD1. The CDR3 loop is CASSLGQGWNRPQHF. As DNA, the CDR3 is TGTGCCAGCAGCTTGGGACAGGGTTGGAATCGGCCCCAGCATTTT.